The 12 T cell receptor beta chains reported below all come from one sample, sequenced in a study of spatial heterogeneity in lung cancer. Time point defined: blood at routine non-recurrence follow-up after resection. Frozen PBMC, nontumor lung or tumor provided whole RNA, which was sequenced unsorted. TCRdb independently ran MiXCR on the 5' RACE reads; one entry per CDR3 protein. The data hold more than 95,000 distinct CDR3 sequences, with 9% to 15% observed a single time. The source was PBMCs, collected at follow-up. These receptors were taken from a male donor with early-stage non-small cell lung cancer.

This clonotype has at least ten counts. The genes are TRBV12-3 or TRBV12-4 and TRBJ1-2; tentative D call: TRBD1 (5 bases). The ends were cut back, 4 bases at V and 8 bases at J, with 17 bases in the middle. This CDR3 comprises 14 residues. CDR3 in amino acids: CASSSGLLSLGYTF. The DNA for the CDR3 is TGTGCCAGCAGTTCGGGACTTTTGTCCCTGGGCTACACCTTC.

There are many counts of this clonotype. The V call is TRBV5-1, the J call TRBJ1-1; D gene uncertain. Germline lookup yields CDR1 SGHRS and CDR2 YFSETQ. The CDR3 has 13 amino acids. V was pared by 3 bases and J by 1 base, with 7 bases between. CDR3 residues: CASSSGSNTEAFF. The CDR3, as DNA: TGCGCCAGCAGCTCTGGCTCGAACACTGAAGCTTTCTTT.

A remark on this clonotype: A much bigger clone sits one base away, suggesting this may be a read error. CDR3 residues: CASSLSYGGYNEQFF. CDR3 nucleotides: TGTGCCAGCAGCTTATCGTACGGAGGGTACAATGAGCAGTTCTTC. J is TRBJ2-1 and V is TRBV7-2, with a tentative D call TRBD2 (6 bases). V shed 2 bases and J shed 4 bases, with 12 bases lying between them. This CDR3 contains 15 residues. Germline loops: CDR1 SGHTA, CDR2 FQGNSA.

This clonotype was seen ten or more times. This rearrangement joins TRBV5-1 to TRBJ2-1, with 9 bases fitting TRBD1. The CDR3 extends over 14 amino acids. J was trimmed by 3 bases and V by 4 bases; bases with no gene match: 2. CDR1 SGHRS and CDR2 YFSETQ come from the germline V gene. The CDR3 protein is CASSRQGDYNEQFF. CDR3 sequence (DNA): TGCGCCAGCAGCCGACAGGGGGACTACAATGAGCAGTTCTTC.

This clonotype turned up a few times. This sequence joins TRBV5-5 and TRBJ1-4; D is unresolved. Germline CDR1 and CDR2: SGHKS and YYEKEE (reference sequence). Deletions cut 0 bases from V and 1 base from J, with 10 bases between. This CDR3 contains 16 residues. CDR3 amino acids: CASSLGPRVTNEKLFF. CDR3 bases: TGTGCCAGCAGCTTGGGTCCTAGGGTAACTAATGAAAAACTGTTTTTT.

This clonotype was seen ten or more times. V is TRBV12-3 or TRBV12-4 and J is TRBJ2-7; 9 bases map to TRBD2. The junction had 5 bases not matched to a gene; V was cut back by 5 bases and J by 0 bases. The CDR3 covers 15 residues. CDR3 amino acids: CASSHSSGASYEQYF. The CDR3 bases are TGTGCCAGCAGTCATTCTAGCGGGGCCTCCTACGAGCAGTACTTC.

This clonotype was seen a handful of times. The rearrangement links TRBV27 to TRBJ1-1, with no clear D. The CDR3 covers 14 residues. The germline V gene has CDR1 MNHEY and CDR2 SMNVEV (reference sequence). V was cut by 3 bases and J by 5 bases, with 13 bases left in between. CDR3 coding DNA: TGTGCCAGCAGTTTCGACGGATTAGCTACTGAAGCTTTCTTT. Its translation is CASSFDGLATEAFF.

The rearrangement links TRBV12-3 or TRBV12-4 to TRBJ1-1, with a weak D call TRBD1 (5 bases). This CDR3 is 14 amino acids long. The ends were cut back, 1 base at V and 1 base at J, with 7 bases in the middle. Here the CDR3 reads CASSLGGGNTEAFF. For the CDR3, the DNA is TGTGCCAGCAGTTTAGGGGGCGGGAACACTGAAGCTTTCTTT.

The chain links TRBV5-1 to TRBJ1-6, with 9 bases that match TRBD1. The CDR3 sequence is 15 residues long. Germline V gene data show CDR1 as SGHRS and CDR2 as YFSETQ. Trimming at V came to 0 bases and at J to 8 bases, leaving 3 bases not matched to a gene. Here the CDR3 reads CASSLAGQGYSPLHF. CDR3 DNA sequence: TGCGCCAGCAGCTTGGCTGGACAGGGGTATTCACCCCTCCACTTT.

This chain uses TRBV7-8 with TRBJ1-1; 10 bases map to TRBD1. Germline trimming cut 4 bases from V and 5 bases from J; bases unmatched to any gene: 19. This CDR3 comprises 19 residues. The germline gives CDR1 SGHVS, CDR2 FQNEAQ. The CDR3 reads CASSSPPGQGIGWSTEAFF. CDR3 coding DNA: TGTGCCAGCAGCTCCCCTCCGGGACAGGGGATCGGTTGGTCAACTGAAGCTTTCTTT.

This clonotype was recorded at least ten times. The chain is built from TRBV27 and TRBJ2-1, with 8 bases matching TRBD1. CDR1 is MNHEY, CDR2 SMNVEV, per germline (reference sequence). The CDR3 length is 14 residues. V shed 5 bases and J 2 bases; nucleotides not matched to a gene: 2. The CDR3 spells CASSQGATYNEQFF. As DNA, the CDR3 is TGTGCCAGCAGTCAGGGGGCGACCTACAATGAGCAGTTCTTC.

This clonotype was observed many times. The CDR3 region is CASSPGTYEQYF. The DNA of the CDR3 is TGTGCCAGCTCACCAGGGACCTACGAGCAGTACTTC. The chain employs TRBV18 and TRBJ2-7; D gene uncertain. The CDR3 runs to 12 residues. CDR1 is KGHSH and CDR2 is LQKENI in the germline V gene. Trimming shortened V by 2 bases and J by 2 bases, and 4 bases separated the two germline ends.